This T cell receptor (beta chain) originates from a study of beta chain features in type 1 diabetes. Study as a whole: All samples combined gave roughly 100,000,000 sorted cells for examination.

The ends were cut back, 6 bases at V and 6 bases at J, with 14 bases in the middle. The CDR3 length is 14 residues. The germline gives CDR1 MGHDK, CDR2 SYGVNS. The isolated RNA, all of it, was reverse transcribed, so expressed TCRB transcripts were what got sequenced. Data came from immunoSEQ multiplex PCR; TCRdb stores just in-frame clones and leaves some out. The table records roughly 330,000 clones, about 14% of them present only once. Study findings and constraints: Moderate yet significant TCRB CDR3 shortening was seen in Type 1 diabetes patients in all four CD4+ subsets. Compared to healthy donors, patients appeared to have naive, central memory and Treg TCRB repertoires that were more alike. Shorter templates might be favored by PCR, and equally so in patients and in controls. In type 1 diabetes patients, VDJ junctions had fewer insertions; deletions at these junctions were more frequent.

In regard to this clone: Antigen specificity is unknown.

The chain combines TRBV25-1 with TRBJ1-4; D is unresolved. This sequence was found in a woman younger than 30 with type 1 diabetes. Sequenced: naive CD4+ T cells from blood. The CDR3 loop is CASSASDIYEKLFF. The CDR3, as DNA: TGTGCCAGCAGCGCCAGTGACATCTATGAAAAACTGTTTTTT.